This entry lists 3 T cell receptor beta chains sequenced from one sample in a study of cytomegalovirus exposure and HLA in healthy donors. Researchers ran the PCR with 60 Vbeta and 13 Jbeta primers. Using immunoSEQ multiplex PCR, the repertoire was profiled, and TCRdb retains in-frame clones only, with some absent. This table holds over 150,000 clones, 68% found once. Sequences were obtained from PBMCs. The receptor set was obtained from a man aged 50-60 years in good health and CMV-seronegative.

Comment on this clone: The sample holds other DNA sequences that translate to the same CDR3. The chain couples TRBV18 to TRBJ2-5; D might be TRBD1 (7 bases). Germline-derived CDR1 and CDR2 are KGHSH and LQKENI. Trimming removed 2 bases from V and 4 bases from J, with 11 bases in between. The CDR3 extends over 14 amino acids. The CDR3 protein is CASSPGQGGETQYF. The CDR3 region has the DNA TGTGCCAGCTCACCAGGGCAGGGGGGAGAGACCCAGTACTTC.

This chain's CDR3 is CASRPLAGGNNEQFF. The CDR3 DNA sequence: TGTGCCAGCAGACCACTAGCGGGGGGCAACAATGAGCAGTTCTTC. The chain has TRBV6-5 and TRBJ2-1; TRBD2 matches 12 bases. V gave up 6 bases and J gave up 5 bases; unmatched junction bases: 5. Germline assignment: CDR1 MNHEY and CDR2 SVGAGI. The length of the CDR3 is 15 residues.

V usage is TRBV7-9 and J usage is TRBJ2-7, with TRBD1 identical over 9 bases. The CDR3 is 16 residues long. CDR1 is SEHNR and CDR2 is FQNEAQ in the germline V gene (reference sequence). The V segment lost 1 base and the J segment 6 bases; nucleotides outside the gene matches: 10. CDR3 bases: TGTGCCAGCAGCTTAGTTGGAACAGGGGGCCGGGGCGAGCAGTACTTC. This translates into CASSLVGTGGRGEQYF.